Included here is one TCR beta chain sequence, with context. Antigen unknown. Germline V CDR1 and CDR2: LNHDA, SQIVND (reference sequence). The CDR3 has 16 residues. V was trimmed by 6 bases and J by 3 bases, leaving 17 bases between them. Running of the v3.0 immunoSEQ assay took place at survey level. Using immunoSEQ multiplex PCR, the repertoire was profiled, and TCRdb retains in-frame clones only, with some absent. This table holds about 28,000 clones, roughly 84% found once. The record originates from a study of long-term antiretroviral therapy in people with HIV. PBMC samples from each donor numbered at least one pre-ART and at least two post-ART. In the United States, treatment was given to all participants with HIV. Ahead of DNA extraction, samples held roughly 0.95-11 million cryopreserved PBMC each. General study findings and limits: Diversity measured after ART increased yet remained under transplant donor controls.

The sequence came from a man aged 18-30 years with HIV. Sequenced here: unsorted PBMCs, sampled 0.4 years after starting antiretroviral therapy. The V and J genes are TRBV19 and TRBJ1-4, with D perhaps TRBD1 (5 bases). CDR3 in amino acids: CASRPRPRGSNEKLFF. CDR3 bases: TGTGCCAGTAGACCTCGCCCTCGGGGGTCTAATGAAAAACTGTTTTTT. Supplemented by reference TRBV19 and TRBJ1-4, the full variable domain reads DGGITQSPKYLFRKEGQNVTLSCEQNLNHDAMYWYRQDPGQGLRLIYYSQIVNDFQKGDIAEGYSVSREKKESFPLTVTSAQKNPTAFYLCASRPRPRGSNEKLFFGSGTQLSVL.